This TCR beta chain came from a study of blood T cell repertoires in COVID-19. As for the study in general: The analysed material was cDNA or gDNA that came from T cells, B-cell-depleted T cells, or PBMCs.

Measured with immunoSEQ multiplex PCR; TCRdb has only the in-frame clones, and not every one. The table shows 110,000 to 150,000 clones, with over 75% occurring only once. Germline-derived CDR1 and CDR2 are GTSNPN and SVGIG (reference sequence). The CDR3 spans 15 residues. Trimming removed 0 bases from V and 2 bases from J; junction bases left unmatched: 4. This TCR was recovered from a man aged 45-65 years with acute or convalescent COVID-19. The chain recombines TRBV30 with TRBJ2-7, with 10 bases that match TRBD1. The material sequenced was peripheral blood. CDR3 DNA sequence: TGTGCCTGGAGTGTAGGGGACAGGGGCCCCTACGAGCAGTACTTC. It specifies CAWSVGDRGPYEQYF.